This T cell receptor beta chain originates from a study of cytomegalovirus exposure and HLA in healthy donors. Study-wide findings and caveats: An analysis that came later showed most CMV-associated TCR beta chains appearing HLA-restricted. In a later analysis, TCR beta V- and J-gene trimming was associated with a missense DCLRE1C variant. A later analysis appeared to link common viral pathogens to several of the most significant clusters.

Comments on this clone: Its target is unknown.

The CDR3 is 15 residues long. Trimming took off 8 bases at V and 1 base at J, with 15 bases between the two ends. Germline CDR1 is MNHEY and CDR2 is SMNVEV (reference sequence). The PCR was carried out with 60 Vbeta primers and 13 Jbeta primers. Study processing details: Around 80 million unique TCR beta chains, approximately 11 million of them shared, were counted by a later analysis. Produced via immunoSEQ multiplex PCR; TCRdb's table is partial and in-frame only. V and J calls and clone size come straight from that table; D and trimming were deduced from the DNA. The repertoire holds about 85,000 clones, about four fifths seen once, with less than 40% in the top ten.

The material sequenced was PBMCs. The sequence derives from a man in his fifties in good health and CMV-seropositive. This chain uses TRBV27 with TRBJ1-5; TRBD1 might be the D (6 bases). CDR3 in amino acids: CASGWGGRSNQPQHF. The CDR3 DNA reads as TGTGCCAGCGGATGGGGGGGCAGGAGCAATCAGCCCCAGCATTTT.